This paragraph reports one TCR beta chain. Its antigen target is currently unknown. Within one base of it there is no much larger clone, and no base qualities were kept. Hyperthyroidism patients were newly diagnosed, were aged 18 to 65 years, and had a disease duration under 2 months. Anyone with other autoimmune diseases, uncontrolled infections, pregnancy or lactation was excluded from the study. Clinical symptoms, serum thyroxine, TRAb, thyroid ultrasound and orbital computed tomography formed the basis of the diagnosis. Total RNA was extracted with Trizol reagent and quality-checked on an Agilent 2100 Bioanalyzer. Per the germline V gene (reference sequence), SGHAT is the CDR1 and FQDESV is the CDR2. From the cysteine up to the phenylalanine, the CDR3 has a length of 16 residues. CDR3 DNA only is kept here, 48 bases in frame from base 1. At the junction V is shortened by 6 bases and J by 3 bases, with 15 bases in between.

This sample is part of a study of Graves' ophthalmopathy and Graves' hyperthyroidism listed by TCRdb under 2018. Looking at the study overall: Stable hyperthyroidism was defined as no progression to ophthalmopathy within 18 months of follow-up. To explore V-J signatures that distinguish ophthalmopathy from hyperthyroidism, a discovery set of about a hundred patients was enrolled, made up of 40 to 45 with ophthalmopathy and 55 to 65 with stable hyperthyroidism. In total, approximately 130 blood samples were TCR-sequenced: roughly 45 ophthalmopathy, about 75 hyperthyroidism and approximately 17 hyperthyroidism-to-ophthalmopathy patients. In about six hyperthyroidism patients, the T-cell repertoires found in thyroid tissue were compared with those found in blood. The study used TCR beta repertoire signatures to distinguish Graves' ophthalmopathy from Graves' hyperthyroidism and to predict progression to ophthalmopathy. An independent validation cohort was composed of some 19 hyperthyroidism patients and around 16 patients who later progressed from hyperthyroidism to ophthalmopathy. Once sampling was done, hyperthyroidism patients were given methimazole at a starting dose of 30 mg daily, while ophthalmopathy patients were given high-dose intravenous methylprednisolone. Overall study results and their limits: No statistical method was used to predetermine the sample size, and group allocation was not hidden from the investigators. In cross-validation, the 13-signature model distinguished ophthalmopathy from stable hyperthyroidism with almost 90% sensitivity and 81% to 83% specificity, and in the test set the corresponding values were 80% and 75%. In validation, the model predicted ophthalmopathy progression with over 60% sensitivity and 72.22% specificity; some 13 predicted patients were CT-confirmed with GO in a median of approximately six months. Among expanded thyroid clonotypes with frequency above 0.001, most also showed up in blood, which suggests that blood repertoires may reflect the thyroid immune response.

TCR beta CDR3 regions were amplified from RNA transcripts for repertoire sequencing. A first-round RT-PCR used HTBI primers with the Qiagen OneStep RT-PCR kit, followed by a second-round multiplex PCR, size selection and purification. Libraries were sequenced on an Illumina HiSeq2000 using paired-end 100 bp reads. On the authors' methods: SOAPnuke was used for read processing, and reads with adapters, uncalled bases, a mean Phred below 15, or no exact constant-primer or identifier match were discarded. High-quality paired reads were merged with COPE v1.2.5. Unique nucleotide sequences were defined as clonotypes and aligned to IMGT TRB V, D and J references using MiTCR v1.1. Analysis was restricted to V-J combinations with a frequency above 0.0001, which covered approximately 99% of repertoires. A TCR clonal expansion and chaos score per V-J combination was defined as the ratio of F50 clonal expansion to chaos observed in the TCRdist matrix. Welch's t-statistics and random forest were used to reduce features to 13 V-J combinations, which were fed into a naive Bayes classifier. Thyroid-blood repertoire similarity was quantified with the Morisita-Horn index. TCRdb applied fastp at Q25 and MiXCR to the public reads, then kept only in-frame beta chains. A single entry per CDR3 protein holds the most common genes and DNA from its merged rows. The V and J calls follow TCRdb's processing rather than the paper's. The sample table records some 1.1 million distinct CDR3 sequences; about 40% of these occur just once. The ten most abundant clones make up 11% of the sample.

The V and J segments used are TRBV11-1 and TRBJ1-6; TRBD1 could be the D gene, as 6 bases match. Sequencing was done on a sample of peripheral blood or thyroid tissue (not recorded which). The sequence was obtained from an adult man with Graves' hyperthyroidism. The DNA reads TGTGCCAGCAGACCCGGAACAGGGTTCTATAATTCACCCCTCCACTTT. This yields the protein CASRPGTGFYNSPLHF.